The present TCR beta chain was sequenced within a study of multiple sclerosis patients with progressive multifocal leukoencephalopathy. Points from the study as a whole: Expanded clones at PML onset predated and persisted through natalizumab therapy. Less diverse TRB repertoires were suggested in most PML patients.

V gave up 1 base and J gave up 3 bases, with 13 bases separating them. The CDR3 spans 15 residues. The germline CDR1 and CDR2 sequences are MGHRA and YSYEKL. Sequencing was at survey level. TCRdb's copy holds only in-frame clones and misses some; the assay was immunoSEQ multiplex PCR. The sample comprises about 32,000 clones, around 93% of which are singletons, and roughly 2% rests with the top ten. A remark on this clone: As yet, its antigen is unknown.

Regarding time point: before natalizumab initiation. This clonotype was sampled from a man younger than 40 with multiple sclerosis. The sequenced sample consisted of PBMCs. The chain uses TRBV4-1 and TRBJ2-7, with a possible D match to TRBD2 (5 bases). Here the CDR3 DNA reads TGCGCCAGCAGCCAAGCCGGTCCCGGACTCTACGAGCAGTACGTC. Its protein product is CASSQAGPGLYEQYV.